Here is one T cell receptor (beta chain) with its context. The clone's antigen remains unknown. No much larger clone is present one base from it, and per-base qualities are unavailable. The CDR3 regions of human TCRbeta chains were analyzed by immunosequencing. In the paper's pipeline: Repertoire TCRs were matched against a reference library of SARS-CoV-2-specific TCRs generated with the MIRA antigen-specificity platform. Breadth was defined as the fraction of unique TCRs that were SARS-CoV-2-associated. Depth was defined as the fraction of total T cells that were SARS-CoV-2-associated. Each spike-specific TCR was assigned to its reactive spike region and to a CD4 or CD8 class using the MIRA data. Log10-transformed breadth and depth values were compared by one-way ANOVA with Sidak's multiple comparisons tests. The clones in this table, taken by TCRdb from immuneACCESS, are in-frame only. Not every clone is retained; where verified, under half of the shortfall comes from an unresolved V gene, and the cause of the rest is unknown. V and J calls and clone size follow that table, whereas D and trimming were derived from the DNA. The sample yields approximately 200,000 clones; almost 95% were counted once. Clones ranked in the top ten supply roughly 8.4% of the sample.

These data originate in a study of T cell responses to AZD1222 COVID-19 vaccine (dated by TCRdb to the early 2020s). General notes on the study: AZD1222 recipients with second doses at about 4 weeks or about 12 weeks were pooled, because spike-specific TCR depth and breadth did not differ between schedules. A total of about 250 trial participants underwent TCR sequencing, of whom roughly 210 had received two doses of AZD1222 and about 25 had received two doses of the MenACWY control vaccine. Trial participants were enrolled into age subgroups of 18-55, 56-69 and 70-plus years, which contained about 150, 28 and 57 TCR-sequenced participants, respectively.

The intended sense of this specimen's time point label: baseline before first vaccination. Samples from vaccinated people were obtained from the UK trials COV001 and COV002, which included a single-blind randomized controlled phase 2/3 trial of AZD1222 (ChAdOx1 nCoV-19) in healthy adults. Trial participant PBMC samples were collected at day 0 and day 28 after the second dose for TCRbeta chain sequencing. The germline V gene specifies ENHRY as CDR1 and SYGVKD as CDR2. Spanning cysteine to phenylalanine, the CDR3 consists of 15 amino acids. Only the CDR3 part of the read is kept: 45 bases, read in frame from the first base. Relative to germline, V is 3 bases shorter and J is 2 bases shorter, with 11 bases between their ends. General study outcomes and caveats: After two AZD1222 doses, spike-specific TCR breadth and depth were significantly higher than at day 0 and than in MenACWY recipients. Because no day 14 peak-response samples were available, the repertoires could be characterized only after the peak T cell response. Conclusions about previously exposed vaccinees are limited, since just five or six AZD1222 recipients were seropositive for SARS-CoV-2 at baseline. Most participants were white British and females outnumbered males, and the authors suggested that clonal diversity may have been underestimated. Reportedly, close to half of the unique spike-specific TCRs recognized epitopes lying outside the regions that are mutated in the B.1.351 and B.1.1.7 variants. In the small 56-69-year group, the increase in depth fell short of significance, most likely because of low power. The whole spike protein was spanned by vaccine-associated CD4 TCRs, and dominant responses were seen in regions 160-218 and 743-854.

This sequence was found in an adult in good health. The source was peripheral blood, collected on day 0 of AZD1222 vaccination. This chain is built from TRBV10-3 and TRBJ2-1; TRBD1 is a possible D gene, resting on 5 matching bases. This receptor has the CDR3 CAISEFQGPYNEQFF. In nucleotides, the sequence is TGTGCCATCAGTGAATTTCAGGGCCCCTACAATGAGCAGTTCTTC.